This T cell receptor beta chain emerged from a study of CD8+CD57+ T cells in acquired aplastic anemia. Overall study findings and caveats: Twenty-nine CD8+ CDR3 sequences were shared between patients and controls.

Concerning this clonotype itself: The antigen is undetermined.

The CDR3 is made up of 14 amino acids. Germline V gene data show CDR1 as KGHDR and CDR2 as SFDVKD. The V end was cut by 1 base, the J end by 2 bases, with 7 bases between. Template material for TCR beta VDJ and CDR3 profiling consisted of genomic DNA. TCRdb called the reads again in MiXCR, with one record for every CDR3 protein. The sample records some 44,000 distinct CDR3 sequences, 68% being singletons. This sequence was found in a human donor in good health, serving as a control. The specimen was sorted CD4+, CD8+, or CD8+CD57+ T cells (not recorded which) from PBMCs. The chain joins TRBV24-1 to TRBJ1-2; no definite D call. The DNA for the CDR3 is TGTGCCACCAGTGATTTAGGGCGGAACTATGGCTACACCTTC. Protein product: CATSDLGRNYGYTF.